The entry below describes one T cell receptor (beta chain). The antigen is not known. A much larger clone sits a single nucleotide away, making a read error possible. Likely a read error: the CDR3 ends without its conserved phenylalanine or tryptophan. Per germline, CDR1 MNHEY and CDR2 SVGEGT. The V end was cut by 4 bases, the J end by 0 bases, with 6 bases between. The CDR3 is made up of 13 amino acids. The sample originates from a study of regulatory T cells in long-lasting Graves disease. Study results and limitations: Possibly, accuracy suffered from the small sample size.

Arm-PCR with iRepertoire HTBI primers amplified the CDR3 regions for these TCR beta libraries. TCRdb ran MiXCR on the multiplex PCR reads and lists one entry per CDR3 protein. The table records a few hundred thousand distinct CDR3 sequences, about 20% of them present only once. The time point here: persistent/refractory GD, antithyroid drugs over 5 years with positive TRAb. Following extraction of RNA from PBMCs, that RNA was used to make the TCR library. The chain uses TRBV6-2 or TRBV6-3 and TRBJ1-1; D call uncertain. The sample in question was peripheral blood mononuclear cells (PBMCs), obtained when the disease was refractory, from a patient treated with antithyroid drugs. This receptor was taken from a female donor with Graves disease. CDR3 sequence: CASSFGMNTEAFS. CDR3 nucleotide sequence: TGTGCCAGCAGTTTCGGAATGAACACTGAAGCTTTCTCT.